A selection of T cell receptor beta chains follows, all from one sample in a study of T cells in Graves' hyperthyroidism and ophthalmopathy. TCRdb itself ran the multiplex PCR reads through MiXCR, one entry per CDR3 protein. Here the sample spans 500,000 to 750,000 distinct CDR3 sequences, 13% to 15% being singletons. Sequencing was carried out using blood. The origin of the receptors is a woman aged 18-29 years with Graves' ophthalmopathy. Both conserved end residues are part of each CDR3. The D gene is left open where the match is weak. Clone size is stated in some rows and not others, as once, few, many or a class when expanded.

cdr3_nt: TGTGCCAGCAGCGCAGACTGGGGAACCTACAATGAGCAGTTCTTC; cdr3_aa: CASSADWGTYNEQFF; j_call: TRBJ2-1; clone_size: few; d_call: NA; v_call: TRBV5-6
cdr3_nt: TGTGCCAGCAGCTTCTCAGAAGGCCCTTTGCACGAGCAGTACTTC; cdr3_aa: CASSFSEGPLHEQYF; j_call: TRBJ2-7; clone_size: few; d_call: NA; v_call: TRBV5-6
cdr3_nt: TGCAGTGCTAGCCTCGGGGGTAATTCACCCCTCCACTTT; cdr3_aa: CSASLGGNSPLHF; j_call: TRBJ1-6; clone_size: NA; d_call: NA; v_call: TRBV20-1
cdr3_nt: TGTGCCAGCAGTTTAGATCGGACAGAAGCTTTCTACAATGAGCAGTTCTTC; cdr3_aa: CASSLDRTEAFYNEQFF; j_call: TRBJ2-1; clone_size: many; d_call: NA; v_call: TRBV28
cdr3_nt: TGCAGTGCCGGGGGGCGGGAGGGCGTGGGCACAGATACGCAGTATTTT; cdr3_aa: CSAGGREGVGTDTQYF; j_call: TRBJ2-3; clone_size: many; d_call: TRBD2; v_call: TRBV20-1
cdr3_nt: TGTGCCTGGGGGACCTTGCCCCAGTACTTC; cdr3_aa: CAWGTLPQYF; j_call: TRBJ2-5; clone_size: many; d_call: NA; v_call: TRBV30
cdr3_nt: TGTGCCAGCAGCCAACACACAAACAGGGGCCGCTATGGCTACACCTTC; cdr3_aa: CASSQHTNRGRYGYTF; j_call: TRBJ1-2; clone_size: many; d_call: TRBD1; v_call: TRBV3-1
cdr3_nt: TGTGCCAGCAGCTTAGGGGGAGCAGATGAGCAGTTCTTC; cdr3_aa: CASSLGGADEQFF; j_call: TRBJ2-1; clone_size: many; d_call: NA; v_call: TRBV7-8
cdr3_nt: TGTGCCAGCTCACTGACAACCCAGACAGGGTCGGGGGACACCGGGGAGCTGTTTTTT; cdr3_aa: CASSLTTQTGSGDTGELFF; j_call: TRBJ2-2; clone_size: NA; d_call: NA; v_call: TRBV18
cdr3_nt: TGCAGCGTCCCGAACTTAGGGACTAGCGGGAGTTGGTCCGATACGCAGTATTTT; cdr3_aa: CSVPNLGTSGSWSDTQYF; j_call: TRBJ2-3; clone_size: many; d_call: TRBD2; v_call: TRBV29-1
cdr3_nt: TGTGCCAGTAAGGGACTAGCTGCCAGCTCCTACAATGAGCAGTTCTTC; cdr3_aa: CASKGLAASSYNEQFF; j_call: TRBJ2-1; clone_size: many; d_call: TRBD2; v_call: TRBV19
cdr3_nt: TGCGCCAGCAGCCACCGTGGACTAAACACCTACGAGCAGTACTTC; cdr3_aa: CASSHRGLNTYEQYF; j_call: TRBJ2-7; clone_size: NA; d_call: NA; v_call: TRBV4-1
cdr3_nt: TGTGCCACCAGCGCTCTAGCGGGAGAAGTTGGAGATGAGCAGTTCTTC; cdr3_aa: CATSALAGEVGDEQFF; j_call: TRBJ2-1; clone_size: NA; d_call: TRBD2; v_call: TRBV15
cdr3_nt: TGTGCCAGCAGCCCCCCGGTTAGCGGGATGGGGGAGCTGTTTTTT; cdr3_aa: CASSPPVSGMGELFF; j_call: TRBJ2-2; clone_size: many; d_call: TRBD2; v_call: TRBV7-2
cdr3_nt: TGTGCCACCAGTTCCCCGAGGCAGGGGGCTAGTGGCTACACCTTC; cdr3_aa: CATSSPRQGASGYTF; j_call: TRBJ1-2; clone_size: NA; d_call: TRBD1; v_call: TRBV24-1
cdr3_nt: TGTGCCAGCAGTTTAAATCAAGTAAATAGCAATCAGCCCCAGCATTTT; cdr3_aa: CASSLNQVNSNQPQHF; j_call: TRBJ1-5; clone_size: NA; d_call: NA; v_call: TRBV7-9
cdr3_nt: TGCAGTGCTAGAGGACTAGCGGTCTGGGATGAGCAGTTCTTC; cdr3_aa: CSARGLAVWDEQFF; j_call: TRBJ2-1; clone_size: many; d_call: TRBD2; v_call: TRBV20-1
cdr3_nt: TGCAGTGCGTCCCCACGGCCAGCTAGCACAGATACGCAGTATTTT; cdr3_aa: CSASPRPASTDTQYF; j_call: TRBJ2-3; clone_size: few; d_call: NA; v_call: TRBV20-1
cdr3_nt: TGTGCCACCAGCAGAGACGGGAGTCTCTACGAGCAGTACTTC; cdr3_aa: CATSRDGSLYEQYF; j_call: TRBJ2-7; clone_size: many; d_call: NA; v_call: TRBV15
cdr3_nt: TGTGCCTCGCGTTCCCCACTGGCGGACAGGCAAAAAAATTCACCCCTCCACTTT; cdr3_aa: CASRSPLADRQKNSPLHF; j_call: TRBJ1-6; clone_size: NA; d_call: TRBD1; v_call: TRBV19
cdr3_nt: TGTGCCAGTAAGCGAGTGGACTCTAACTATGGCTACACCTTC; cdr3_aa: CASKRVDSNYGYTF; j_call: TRBJ1-2; clone_size: NA; d_call: NA; v_call: TRBV19
cdr3_nt: TGCGCCAGCATTAGCCTAGAGGTCGATGAGCAGTTCTTC; cdr3_aa: CASISLEVDEQFF; j_call: TRBJ2-1; clone_size: NA; d_call: NA; v_call: TRBV10-1
cdr3_nt: TGTGCCAGCAGCTTTCAGGGGGCAGATACGCAGTATTTT; cdr3_aa: CASSFQGADTQYF; j_call: TRBJ2-3; clone_size: many; d_call: TRBD1; v_call: TRBV5-6
cdr3_nt: TGTGCCAGCAGCACGCGGGACAGTCCCAAATCGCCGGTTTATAGCAATCAGCCCCAGCATTTT; cdr3_aa: CASSTRDSPKSPVYSNQPQHF; j_call: TRBJ1-5; clone_size: few; d_call: TRBD1; v_call: TRBV9
cdr3_nt: TGTGCCAGCAGCCAAGAGCCCCTAGCGGGAGGGCCTGACATTCAGTACTTC; cdr3_aa: CASSQEPLAGGPDIQYF; j_call: TRBJ2-4; clone_size: NA; d_call: TRBD2; v_call: TRBV4-2
cdr3_nt: TGCGCCAGCAGCTTGGCCCAGGGACAGGTACATGGCTACACCTTC; cdr3_aa: CASSLAQGQVHGYTF; j_call: TRBJ1-2; clone_size: many; d_call: TRBD1; v_call: TRBV5-1
cdr3_nt: TGTGCCAGCTCCCCAGGGGAAGGAATAACTGAAGCTTTCTTT; cdr3_aa: CASSPGEGITEAFF; j_call: TRBJ1-1; clone_size: NA; d_call: NA; v_call: TRBV12-3/TRBV12-4
cdr3_nt: TGTGCCAGCAGCTTAGGGCCTGGCCGAGGGTTCGGAAACACCATATATTTT; cdr3_aa: CASSLGPGRGFGNTIYF; j_call: TRBJ1-3; clone_size: many; d_call: NA; v_call: TRBV7-9
cdr3_nt: TGTGCCAGTAGTATTTTGGCAGGGGGGAATGAAGAACTGTTTTTT; cdr3_aa: CASSILAGGNEELFF; j_call: TRBJ1-4; clone_size: few; d_call: TRBD1; v_call: TRBV19
cdr3_nt: TGTGCCAGCAGTTACTCGGGGGTTGGCGAGCAGTACTTC; cdr3_aa: CASSYSGVGEQYF; j_call: TRBJ2-7; clone_size: many; d_call: NA; v_call: TRBV6-6
cdr3_nt: TGTGCCAGCAGCCTCTACCCACCGAGGACTAGCGGGAGAGGGTGGGTATACAATGAGCAGTTCTTC; cdr3_aa: CASSLYPPRTSGRGWVYNEQFF; j_call: TRBJ2-1; clone_size: many; d_call: TRBD2; v_call: TRBV7-3
cdr3_nt: TGTGCCAGCTCAACAGGGGGTGAGGAAAAACTGTTTTTT; cdr3_aa: CASSTGGEEKLFF; j_call: TRBJ1-4; clone_size: many; d_call: TRBD1; v_call: TRBV18
cdr3_nt: TGTGCCAGCAGTTATAGTGGTCCCGACTCCTACGAGCAGTACTTC; cdr3_aa: CASSYSGPDSYEQYF; j_call: TRBJ2-7; clone_size: few; d_call: NA; v_call: TRBV28
cdr3_nt: TGTGCCAGCAGCTTACGAGGGGAAGATCAGCCCCAGCATTTT; cdr3_aa: CASSLRGEDQPQHF; j_call: TRBJ1-5; clone_size: NA; d_call: NA; v_call: TRBV7-9
cdr3_nt: TGTGCCAGCAGCTTAATGTACACCGGGGAGCTGTTTTTT; cdr3_aa: CASSLMYTGELFF; j_call: TRBJ2-2; clone_size: many; d_call: NA; v_call: TRBV7-9
cdr3_nt: TGCAGTGCCAACGGGAGGGCAGGGGGGTTGTTCTACGAGCAGTACTTC; cdr3_aa: CSANGRAGGLFYEQYF; j_call: TRBJ2-7; clone_size: many; d_call: NA; v_call: TRBV20-1
cdr3_nt: TGTGCCAGCAGCCAAACCTCAACCAGCTCACCCCTCCACTTT; cdr3_aa: CASSQTSTSSPLHF; j_call: TRBJ1-6; clone_size: NA; d_call: NA; v_call: TRBV14
cdr3_nt: TGTGCCAGCAGTCCGGGGCGGAACATCCAAGAGACCCAGTACTTC; cdr3_aa: CASSPGRNIQETQYF; j_call: TRBJ2-5; clone_size: many; d_call: NA; v_call: TRBV12-3/TRBV12-4
cdr3_nt: TGTGCCAGCAGCTTGATTCATGAGCAGTTCTTC; cdr3_aa: CASSLIHEQFF; j_call: TRBJ2-1; clone_size: NA; d_call: NA; v_call: TRBV5-6
cdr3_nt: TGTGCCAGCAGCTTAAGTTCGGGGACCTATGGCTACACCTTC; cdr3_aa: CASSLSSGTYGYTF; j_call: TRBJ1-2; clone_size: NA; d_call: NA; v_call: TRBV7-8
cdr3_nt: TGTGCCAGCTCATCACTCTCAGGGGTCACACCTTACAATGAGCAGTTCTTC; cdr3_aa: CASSSLSGVTPYNEQFF; j_call: TRBJ2-1; clone_size: NA; d_call: NA; v_call: TRBV18
cdr3_nt: TGTGCCAGCAGCTTATTACATGTTGACCATGAAAAACTGTTTTTT; cdr3_aa: CASSLLHVDHEKLFF; j_call: TRBJ1-4; clone_size: NA; d_call: NA; v_call: TRBV13
cdr3_nt: TGCAGTGCTAGGATAGCACAACAAAGCTCCTACGAGCAGTACTTC; cdr3_aa: CSARIAQQSSYEQYF; j_call: TRBJ2-7; clone_size: many; d_call: NA; v_call: TRBV20-1
cdr3_nt: TGCAGTGCTTTCACAGGGACAGGGAACTACGAGCAGTACTTC; cdr3_aa: CSAFTGTGNYEQYF; j_call: TRBJ2-7; clone_size: many; d_call: TRBD1; v_call: TRBV20-1
cdr3_nt: TGCAGTGCCCTCGGTGTAGGGGTCTCCCAGGCAGAAGAGACCCAGTACTTC; cdr3_aa: CSALGVGVSQAEETQYF; j_call: TRBJ2-5; clone_size: many; d_call: NA; v_call: TRBV20-1
cdr3_nt: TGTGCCAGCAGTAGGACTAGCGGGAGATCCACTGGGGCCAACGTCCTGACTTTC; cdr3_aa: CASSRTSGRSTGANVLTF; j_call: TRBJ2-6; clone_size: NA; d_call: TRBD2; v_call: TRBV28
cdr3_nt: TGTGCCTGGCGGGAAGGGGGCCGTCAAGAGACCCAGTACTTC; cdr3_aa: CAWREGGRQETQYF; j_call: TRBJ2-5; clone_size: many; d_call: TRBD1; v_call: TRBV30
cdr3_nt: TGTGCCAGCTCACCAAAGGGACAAAGAATCTCTGGAAACACCATATATTTT; cdr3_aa: CASSPKGQRISGNTIYF; j_call: TRBJ1-3; clone_size: NA; d_call: NA; v_call: TRBV18
cdr3_nt: TGCAGCGTCCCGGGGGGCAGGGAGCAGTTCTTC; cdr3_aa: CSVPGGREQFF; j_call: TRBJ2-1; clone_size: NA; d_call: NA; v_call: TRBV29-1
cdr3_nt: TGCGCCAGCAGCCTCAATCAGGGAAGTGGCTACACCTTC; cdr3_aa: CASSLNQGSGYTF; j_call: TRBJ1-2; clone_size: NA; d_call: NA; v_call: TRBV4-1